Below, 4 T cell receptor beta chains from the same sample are listed, as sequenced in a study of monozygotic twins with inflammatory bowel disease. TCRdb re-called the 5' RACE reads, yielding one record per CDR3 amino acid sequence without DNA. The listing records roughly 330,000 distinct CDR3 sequences. Sequences were obtained from blood. The source of these receptors is a human donor with ulcerative colitis or Crohn's disease, or a healthy co-twin of an affected twin (not recorded which).

The chain uses TRBV6-1 and TRBJ1-4. CDR3 length equals 16 residues. Germline values: CDR1 MNHNS, CDR2 SASEGT. The CDR3 region is CASSDQLGFPNEKLFF.

The chain employs TRBV6-2 or TRBV6-3 and TRBJ2-7; checking the TCRdb D call of TRBD1 is not possible without DNA. The CDR3 has 15 amino acids. The V gene's germline CDR1 is MNHEY and CDR2 SVGEGT. CDR3 sequence: CASSYLVPLSYEQYF.

The chain has TRBV28 and TRBJ2-2. Looked up from germline, CDR1 is MDHEN and CDR2 is SYDVKM. The CDR3 sequence is 13 residues long. CDR3 sequence reads: CASSPHKGGELFF.

This CDR3 reads CSASWSSGYNEQFF. The V call is TRBV20-1, the J call TRBJ2-1; no DNA is available, so the TRBD2 call from TCRdb remains unchecked. Per the germline V gene, CDR1 is DFQATT and CDR2 is SNEGSKA (reference sequence). This CDR3 is built from 14 residues.